This TCR beta chain was sequenced for a study of blood T cells in healthy people across ages. Each donor gave roughly 9.8 milliliters of peripheral blood. Total RNA extraction produced at least 5.5 micrograms (per sample) for the study. The V end lost 4 bases, the J end lost 3 bases, and 10 bases lay between the germline ends. This CDR3 is built from 15 residues. Germline CDR1 and CDR2: SNHLY and FYNNEI. Primers used in a second PCR of about 7 to 12 cycles were a sample-barcoded 5' primer and a J-beta primer mix. Each CDR3 protein is one row after TCRdb ran MiXCR on the 5' RACE reads. The table lists 750,000 to 950,000 distinct CDR3 sequences, roughly 28% of them singletons, with 10% in the top ten. These records were also assigned to another study, of T cells of mothers and their children. That report adds: A few healthy Caucasian mothers and their six children were the donors. Normalized overlap was always slightly, never significantly, higher in related than unrelated mother-child pairs.

This chain joins TRBV2 and TRBJ1-6; tentative D call: TRBD1 (6 bases). The sample comprised blood. The TCR was taken from a middle-aged woman in good health. CDR3 bases: TGTGCCAGCAGTGGTAGGGACATCTATAATTCACCCCTCCACTTT. The encoded protein is CASSGRDIYNSPLHF.